This note documents a single T cell receptor beta chain sequence. Antigen specificity is unknown. These data are taken from a study of shared clonotypes between healthy human individuals. Study-wide findings and caveats: An effect of sequencing depth on clonotype sharing among donors was expected.

Naive CD8 isolation took CD45RO-negative cells positively selected for CCR7 and excluded terminally differentiated effector memory CD45RA+ cells. Assay: immunoSEQ multiplex PCR; the TCRdb copy retains only in-frame clones and omits some. Among about 2.1 million clones listed, 85% to 95% were seen once. The sample taken for sequencing was naive CD8+ T cells from PBMCs. The sequence was collected from a young man in good health. Some clones in this sample may be carry-over from other donors' samples.

The CDR3 bases are TGTGCCAGCAGCGCGGACAGGGTAAAAGGAGCTTTCTTT. Protein product: CASSADRVKGAFF. The chain couples TRBV11-3 to TRBJ1-1, with TRBD1 identical over 8 bases. Germline V gives CDR1 SGHNT, CDR2 YENEEA. Germline trimming cut 5 bases from V and 10 bases from J; bases unmatched to any gene: 9. The length of the CDR3 is 13 residues.